This T cell receptor beta chain was retrieved from a study of radiotherapy plus CTLA-4 blockade in lung cancer. Study background: Among all patients, roughly 17% showed objective responses, while about 30% had disease control. Study-level points and caveats: After treatment with radiotherapy plus ipilimumab, TCR clones that came from the tumor expanded in blood.

Produced via immunoSEQ multiplex PCR; TCRdb's table is partial and in-frame only. The sample records about 50,000 clones, about three quarters being singletons. A word on this clone: Its antigen is undetermined.

The CDR3 runs to 15 residues. V lost 6 bases to trimming and J lost 2 bases; unmatched junction nucleotides: 5. Germline CDR1 is MDHEN and CDR2 is SYDVKM. The source is a human donor with non-small cell lung cancer who had a complete response to radiotherapy plus ipilimumab. Sequencing was performed on peripheral blood, taken from a patient treated with radiotherapy plus ipilimumab. The chain couples TRBV28 to TRBJ2-3, with TRBD2 matching 10 bases. The CDR3 region is CASSRTSGLTDTQYF. As DNA, the CDR3 is TGTGCCAGCAGCCGGACTAGCGGACTCACAGATACGCAGTATTTT.